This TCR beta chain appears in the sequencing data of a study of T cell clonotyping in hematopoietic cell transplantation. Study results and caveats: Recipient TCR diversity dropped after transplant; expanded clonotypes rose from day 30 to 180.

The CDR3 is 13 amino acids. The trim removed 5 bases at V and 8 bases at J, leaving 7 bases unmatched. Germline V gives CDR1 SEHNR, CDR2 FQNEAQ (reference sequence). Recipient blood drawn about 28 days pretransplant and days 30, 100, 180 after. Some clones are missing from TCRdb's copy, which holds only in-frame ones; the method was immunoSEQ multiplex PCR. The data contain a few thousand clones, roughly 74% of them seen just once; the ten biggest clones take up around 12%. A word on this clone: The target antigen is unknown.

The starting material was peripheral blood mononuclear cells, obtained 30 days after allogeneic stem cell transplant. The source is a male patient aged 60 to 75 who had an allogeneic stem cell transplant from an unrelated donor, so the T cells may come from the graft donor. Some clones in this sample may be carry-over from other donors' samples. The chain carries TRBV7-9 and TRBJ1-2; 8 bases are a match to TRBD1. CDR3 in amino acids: CASSTAGGGGYTF. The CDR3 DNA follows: TGTGCCAGCAGCACTGCAGGGGGCGGCGGCTACACCTTC. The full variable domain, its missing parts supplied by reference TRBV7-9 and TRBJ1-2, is DTGVSQNPRHKITKRGQNVTFRCDPISEHNRLYWYRQTLGQGPEFLTYFQNEAQLEKSRLLSDRFSAERPKGSFSTLEIQRTEQGDSAMYLCASSTAGGGGYTFGSGTRLTVV.